These T cell receptor beta chains were read from a single sample in a study of human T cells and chemical hapten exposure. A single record per CDR3 protein comes from TCRdb applying MiXCR to the RACE reads. The sample yields some 350,000 distinct CDR3 sequences, about 6% seen once. The sample was whole blood, taken in connection with sensitization to the hapten diphenylcyclopropenone (DPC). The source of these receptors is a woman aged 18-35 years with alopecia areata. Some clones in this sample may be carry-over from other donors' samples. Both conserved end residues are part of each CDR3. D genes are given only for firm matches. Size is stated for part of the rows, as once, few or many counts, or as a class when the clone is expanded.

TRBD2	TRBV7-9	TRBJ2-5	-	CASSLGAGGAEETQYF	TGTGCCAGCAGCTTAGGTGCCGGGGGGGCCGAGGAGACCCAGTACTTC
-	TRBV7-2	TRBJ1-6	many	CASSLAGDLFSPLHF	TGTGCCAGCAGCTTAGCGGGGGATTTGTTCTCACCCCTCCACTTT
TRBD1	TRBV7-9	TRBJ2-7	-	CASSLDRGHYEQYF	TGTGCCAGCAGCCTGGACAGGGGGCACTACGAGCAGTACTTC
-	TRBV4-3	TRBJ2-7	many	CASSQERSGPYEQYF	TGCGCCAGCAGCCAAGAAAGGTCGGGTCCCTACGAGCAGTACTTC
-	TRBV15	TRBJ1-3	many	CATSRAGGESGNTIYF	TGTGCCACCAGCAGAGCTGGAGGGGAGTCTGGAAACACCATATATTTT
-	TRBV3-1	TRBJ1-5	many	CASSPPGVNQPQHF	TGTGCCAGCAGCCCCCCGGGAGTCAATCAGCCCCAGCATTTT
-	TRBV9	TRBJ2-3	many	CASSQGPLADTQYF	TGTGCCAGCAGCCAGGGGCCCCTAGCAGATACGCAGTATTTT
-	TRBV12-3/TRBV12-4	TRBJ1-2	many	CAIPAPGVQTNNYGYTF	TGTGCCATACCAGCTCCCGGCGTCCAGACCAACAACTATGGCTACACCTTC
-	TRBV7-2	TRBJ1-1	many	CASSSPGQPLMNTEAFF	TGTGCCAGCAGCTCCCCCGGACAGCCACTTATGAACACTGAAGCTTTCTTT
TRBD2	TRBV28	TRBJ2-5	few	CASSLWASGNQETQYF	TGTGCCAGCAGTTTATGGGCTAGCGGGAACCAAGAGACCCAGTACTTC
-	TRBV5-1	TRBJ2-1	few	CASSSLETLRVYNEQFF	TGCGCCAGCAGCTCGTTAGAGACCCTCCGAGTCTACAATGAGCAGTTCTTC
-	TRBV12-3/TRBV12-4	TRBJ1-6	many	CASSLGGLSTNSPLHF	TGTGCCAGCAGTTTAGGGGGCCTTAGTACCAATTCACCCCTCCACTTT
-	TRBV6-6	TRBJ1-5	few	CASSYPISVGNNQPQHF	TGTGCCAGCAGTTACCCTATTTCGGTAGGGAACAATCAGCCCCAGCATTTT
TRBD1	TRBV27	TRBJ2-7	few	CASSLTGQVLSYEQYF	TGTGCCAGCAGTCTCACGGGACAGGTTCTATCCTACGAGCAGTACTTC
-	TRBV2	TRBJ1-1	many	CASSVDSGTEAFF	TGTGCCAGCAGCGTGGACAGCGGCACTGAAGCTTTCTTT
-	TRBV6-5	TRBJ2-5	-	CASSYGVEETQYF	TGTGCCAGCAGTTACGGGGTAGAGGAGACCCAGTACTTC
-	TRBV6-2/TRBV6-3	TRBJ1-4	few	CASSGSGANEKLFF	TGTGCCAGCAGTGGTTCAGGGGCTAATGAAAAACTGTTTTTT
-	TRBV4-1	TRBJ1-4	few	CASSQGRDEKLFF	TGCGCCAGCAGCCAAGGTCGGGATGAAAAACTGTTTTTT
-	TRBV3-1	TRBJ1-1	few	CASSQANRARPEAFF	TGTGCCAGCAGCCAAGCGAACAGGGCCCGGCCTGAAGCTTTCTTT
-	TRBV5-6	TRBJ1-1	-	CASSLAGGGHTEAFF	TGTGCCAGCAGCTTGGCCGGGGGTGGTCACACTGAAGCTTTCTTT
-	TRBV5-1	TRBJ2-2	many	CASSPEGTGELFF	TGCGCCAGCAGCCCGGAGGGGACCGGGGAGCTGTTTTTT
TRBD1	TRBV20-1	TRBJ1-5	few	CSAPGQGGQPQHF	TGCAGTGCTCCGGGACAGGGAGGGCAGCCCCAGCATTTT
TRBD1	TRBV7-9	TRBJ1-1	-	CASSKGQPNTEAFF	TGTGCCAGCAGCAAGGGACAGCCGAACACTGAAGCTTTCTTT
TRBD2	TRBV6-5	TRBJ2-7	many	CASNPSGGLSYEQYF	TGTGCCAGCAACCCTAGCGGGGGGCTATCCTACGAGCAGTACTTC
TRBD1	TRBV3-1	TRBJ2-7	-	CASSQEGGQGVF	TGTGCCAGCAGCCAAGAAGGAGGACAGGGGGTCTTC
TRBD1	TRBV5-1	TRBJ1-6	many	CASSWGTTGGGSPLHF	TGCGCCAGCAGCTGGGGAACGACAGGGGGAGGTTCACCCCTCCACTTT
-	TRBV6-2/TRBV6-3	TRBJ2-2	few	CASSGTYGFSAGELFF	TGTGCCAGCAGTGGCACTTACGGATTTAGCGCCGGGGAGCTGTTTTTT
TRBD2	TRBV4-3	TRBJ2-5	few	CASSRKAGAFQETQYF	TGCGCCAGCAGCCGGAAAGCGGGGGCCTTTCAAGAGACCCAGTACTTC
-	TRBV11-3	TRBJ2-2	few	CASSSAGAGNTGELFF	TGTGCCAGCAGCTCCGCCGGGGCGGGAAACACCGGGGAGCTGTTTTTT